These 27 T cell receptor beta chains were sequenced from one sample in a study of memory CD8 T cells in hepatitis C reinfection. Time point defined: peak reinfection, 3 to 8 weeks after reinfection detection. Sorted cells were sequenced directly ex vivo without any in vitro expansion. Measured with immunoSEQ multiplex PCR; TCRdb has only the in-frame clones, and not every one. The data show tens of thousands of clones, around 89% seen once. The sequencing sample was made of naive CD8+ T cells sorted from blood. The receptors stem from a man younger than 35 with hepatitis C virus infection.

The chain carries TRBV28 and TRBJ2-7, with 12 bases matching TRBD2. Germline-derived CDR1 and CDR2 are MDHEN and SYDVKM. The V segment lost 6 bases and the J segment 2 bases; nucleotides outside the gene matches: 8. CDR3 size: 16 residues. CDR3 bases: TGTGCCAGCAGCCATCGGACTAGCGGGAACACCTACGAGCAGTACTTC. It is translated as CASSHRTSGNTYEQYF.

J is TRBJ2-7 and V is TRBV27, with 9 bases fitting TRBD1. Germline CDR1 is MNHEY and CDR2 is SMNVEV (reference sequence). After removal of 6 bases from V and 3 bases from J, the junction contained 9 bases not matched to a gene. CDR3 size: 15 residues. CDR3 DNA: TGTGCCAGCAGCGGACAGGGGTGGGAGTACTACGAGCAGTACTTC. Translated: CASSGQGWEYYEQYF.

J is TRBJ1-6 and V is TRBV4-1; TRBD1 agrees at 7 bases. This CDR3 contains 14 residues. V lost 2 bases to trimming and J lost 6 bases; unmatched junction nucleotides: 1. Germline CDR1 MGHRA, CDR2 YSYEKL. CDR3 sequence (DNA): TGCGCCAGCAGCCAAACAGGGGTTAATTCACCCCTCCACTTT. Residues: CASSQTGVNSPLHF.

The chain couples TRBV11-2 to TRBJ2-5; D gene unclear. V dropped 2 bases and J dropped 3 bases, with 4 bases sitting between them. The CDR3 totals 12 residues. CDR1 is SGHAT and CDR2 is FQNNGV in the germline V gene. The CDR3, as DNA: TGTGCCAGCAGCTTACTCGAAGAGACCCAGTACTTC. This gives the protein CASSLLEETQYF. The variable domain in full, with the rest retrieved from reference TRBV11-2 and TRBJ2-5, is EAGVAQSPRYKIIEKRQSVAFWCNPISGHATLYWYQQILGQGPKLLIQFQNNGVVDDSQLPKDRFSAERLKGVDSTLKIQPAKLEDSAVYLCASSLLEETQYFGPGTRLLVL.

The chain employs TRBV4-1 and TRBJ1-5; the match to TRBD1 covers 8 bases. V lost 3 bases to trimming and J lost 2 bases; unmatched junction nucleotides: 6. The germline gives CDR1 MGHRA, CDR2 YSYEKL. CDR3 length: 16 residues. For the CDR3, the DNA is TGCGCCAGCAGCCAGGAGACAGGGGTAGGCAATCAGCCCCAGCATTTT. Protein sequence: CASSQETGVGNQPQHF.

The V call is TRBV9, the J call TRBJ2-7, with 14 bases lining up with TRBD2. There are 17 residues in the CDR3. With 3 bases clipped from V and 6 bases from J, the junction kept 11 bases outside the gene matches. Germline CDR1 reads SGDLS; CDR2 reads YYNGEE. DNA of the CDR3: TGTGCCAGCAGCGCCCAAGGGGGGACTAGCGGGAGAAGCGAGCAGTACTTC. Translation gives CASSAQGGTSGRSEQYF.

J is TRBJ1-2 and V is TRBV7-9; 11 bases match TRBD1. The V gene's germline CDR1 is SEHNR and CDR2 FQNEAQ (reference sequence). The CDR3 is 16 amino acids. V lost 5 bases, J lost 0 bases, and 5 bases stayed unmatched. CDR3 in amino acids: CASSPWDRGTNYGYTF. The DNA for the CDR3 is TGTGCCAGCAGCCCTTGGGACAGGGGGACTAACTATGGCTACACCTTC.

The chain is built from TRBV6-5 and TRBJ2-7; TRBD1 matches at 8 bases. Losses at the gene ends were 5 bases for V and 3 bases for J; bases not matched to a gene: 6. The CDR3 is 14 residues long. Per germline, CDR1 MNHEY and CDR2 SVGAGI. The CDR3 sequence: CASSEGQGLYEQYF. The CDR3 bases are TGTGCCAGCAGTGAAGGACAGGGCCTCTACGAGCAGTACTTC.

The chain carries TRBV2 and TRBJ2-2, with unresolved D. CDR3 length: 11 residues. Trimming stripped 5 bases from V and 11 bases from J, with 9 bases between. Germline V gene sequence: CDR1 SNHLY, CDR2 FYNNEI. The CDR3 sequence: CASSLPLELFF. In DNA, the CDR3 is TGTGCCAGCAGTCTGCCGCTAGAGCTGTTTTTT. The entire variable domain, with the rest obtained from reference TRBV2 and TRBJ2-2, is as follows: EPEVTQTPSHQVTQMGQEVILRCVPISNHLYFYWYRQILGQKVEFLVSFYNNEISEKSEIFDDQFSVERPDGSNFTLKIRSTKLEDSAMYFCASSLPLELFFGEGSRLTVL.

This chain uses TRBV19 with TRBJ2-1; maybe TRBD2 (6 bases). The CDR3 is made up of 16 amino acids. Germline V gene data show CDR1 as LNHDA and CDR2 as SQIVND (reference sequence). Trimming cost V 3 bases and J 2 bases, with 14 bases left between them. CDR3 DNA sequence: TGTGCCAGTAGTATGATGGAGGGTAGCACCTACAATGAGCAGTTCTTC. The encoded protein is CASSMMEGSTYNEQFF.

This clone was observed once. V is TRBV19 and J is TRBJ2-5; a possible D gene is TRBD2 (5 bases). The J call is doubtful: the DNA matches TRBJ2-7 better. The CDR3 is 15 residues long. CDR1 LNHDA and CDR2 SQIVND come from the germline V gene (reference sequence). The CDR3 DNA sequence: TGTGCCAGTAGTATAGTGTCGCGGGCCGTGGACGAGCAGTACTTC. This encodes CASSIVSRAVDEQYF.

This clone was counted a few times. The chain recombines TRBV29-1 with TRBJ1-1; a possible D gene is TRBD1 (5 bases). In germline, CDR1 is SQVTM, CDR2 ANQGSEA. The CDR3 loop spans 12 amino acids. Trimming cost V 1 base and J 4 bases, with 7 bases left between them. CDR3 nucleotides: TGCAGCGTTGAAGGACAGTTCACTGAAGCTTTCTTT. Its protein is CSVEGQFTEAFF.

V and J are TRBV6-1 and TRBJ2-7; TRBD2 agrees at 7 bases. The CDR3 spans 15 residues. Losses at the gene ends were 4 bases for V and 2 bases for J; bases not matched to a gene: 8. Germline CDR1 and CDR2: MNHNS and SASEGT. CDR3 sequence: CASSGQAGPTYEQYF. The CDR3 DNA follows: TGTGCCAGCAGTGGCCAAGCGGGGCCGACCTACGAGCAGTACTTC.

The chain carries TRBV30 and TRBJ1-1, with D hard to call. CDR3 length: 13 amino acids. V was pared by 0 bases and J by 5 bases, with 10 bases between. Germline CDR1 is GTSNPN and CDR2 is SVGIG (reference sequence). CDR3 protein: CAWSVVSGTEAFF. CDR3 DNA: TGTGCCTGGAGTGTGGTCTCGGGGACTGAAGCTTTCTTT.

The genes are TRBV5-1 and TRBJ2-7; 7 bases are shared with TRBD2. The CDR3 is 14 amino acids. CDR1 is SGHRS and CDR2 is YFSETQ in the germline V gene. V lost 4 bases, J lost 0 bases, and 4 bases stayed unmatched. The CDR3 region is CASSRGESSYEQYF. For the CDR3, the DNA is TGCGCCAGCAGCCGGGGGGAAAGCTCCTACGAGCAGTACTTC.

The gene calls are TRBV27 and TRBJ2-1; D unresolved. The CDR3 is made up of 13 amino acids. Trimming cost V 3 bases and J 6 bases, with 9 bases left between them. In germline, CDR1 is MNHEY, CDR2 SMNVEV (reference sequence). In DNA, the CDR3 is TGTGCCAGCAGTTTCGGAGATATCAATGAGCAGTTCTTC. Translation gives CASSFGDINEQFF.

The J gene is TRBJ2-5, the V gene TRBV28, with D perhaps TRBD1 (5 bases). Trimming cost V 5 bases and J 2 bases, with 12 bases left between them. The CDR3 is made up of 14 amino acids. Germline CDR1 and CDR2: MDHEN and SYDVKM. The CDR3 protein is CASSGLGVQETQYF. CDR3 in DNA: TGTGCCAGCAGTGGGCTAGGGGTGCAAGAGACCCAGTACTTC.

This rearrangement joins TRBV2 to TRBJ2-7; no firm D call. The germline gives CDR1 SNHLY, CDR2 FYNNEI. Between the trimmed V and J ends, which lost 1 base and 3 bases, there was a span of 4 bases. The CDR3 contains 12 residues. CDR3 loop: CASSEVVYEQYF. As DNA, the CDR3 is TGTGCCAGCAGTGAAGTCGTCTACGAGCAGTACTTC.

V usage is TRBV27 and J usage is TRBJ2-1, with 9 bases matching TRBD2. CDR3 length: 18 residues. Germline V gene data show CDR1 as MNHEY and CDR2 as SMNVEV (reference sequence). Trimming removed 5 bases from V and 5 bases from J; junction bases left unmatched: 16. CDR3 region: CASSPRLVPSGDNNEQFF. The CDR3 DNA is TGTGCCAGCAGTCCTCGACTCGTGCCTAGCGGGGATAACAATGAGCAGTTCTTC.

This chain joins TRBV28 and TRBJ2-5; 11 bases fit TRBD2. There are 16 residues in the CDR3. J was trimmed by 6 bases and V by 4 bases; bases with no gene match: 10. Germline V gene data show CDR1 as MDHEN and CDR2 as SYDVKM. CDR3 coding DNA: TGTGCCAGCAGTTACCCCAAGACTAGCGGGATACAGACCCAGTACTTC. Protein sequence: CASSYPKTSGIQTQYF. The full variable domain, in which reference TRBV28 and TRBJ2-5 provide the parts outside the CDR3, is DVKVTQSSRYLVKRTGEKVFLECVQDMDHENMFWYRQDPGLGLRLIYFSYDVKMKEKGDIPEGYSVSREKKERFSLILESASTNQTSMYLCASSYPKTSGIQTQYFGPGTRLLVL.

This clone was recorded a few times. V and J are TRBV4-1 and TRBJ2-1; D is possibly TRBD1 (6 bases). The CDR3 totals 17 residues. Germline V gene data show CDR1 as MGHRA and CDR2 as YSYEKL. V was shortened by 4 bases and J by 1 base, with 17 bases between the two germline ends. The chain's CDR3 is CASSRTFGTSSYNEQFF. Written as DNA, the CDR3 is TGCGCCAGCAGCCGAACCTTCGGGACATCTTCCTACAATGAGCAGTTCTTC.

The V gene is TRBV27, the J gene TRBJ2-1; 12 bases fit TRBD2. V shed 4 bases and J 6 bases; nucleotides not matched to a gene: 7. In germline, CDR1 is MNHEY, CDR2 SMNVEV (reference sequence). The CDR3 runs 16 residues. CDR3 protein: CASSSTSGRSVNEQFF. CDR3 DNA sequence: TGTGCCAGCAGTTCGACTAGCGGGAGATCGGTCAATGAGCAGTTCTTC.

This chain uses TRBV6-6 with TRBJ1-1; maybe TRBD1 (6 bases). Germline lookup yields CDR1 MNHNY and CDR2 SVGAGI (reference sequence). The CDR3 extends over 15 amino acids. Trimming removed 0 bases at V and 0 bases at J, with 8 bases between. CDR3 sequence: CASSYSDSMNTEAFF. The CDR3 DNA reads TGTGCCAGCAGTTACTCGGACAGCATGAACACTGAAGCTTTCTTT.

This clone came up once. The chain joins TRBV6-4 to TRBJ1-5, with 7 nucleotides matching TRBD1. With V trimmed by 2 bases and J by 4 bases, 14 bases remained unmatched. Germline CDR1 is MRHNA and CDR2 is SNTAGT. The CDR3 is 18 amino acids. CDR3 residues: CASSDTATDRETNQPQHF. CDR3 coding DNA: TGTGCCAGCAGTGACACCGCGACAGACAGGGAGACAAATCAGCCCCAGCATTTT.

The chain joins TRBV27 to TRBJ2-7, with 10 positions matching TRBD2. The length of the CDR3 is 15 residues. V was clipped by 4 bases and J by 1 base; unmatched bases: 4. Germline V CDR1 and CDR2: MNHEY, SMNVEV (reference sequence). The CDR3 region is CASSWKREGSYEQYF. The CDR3 DNA sequence: TGTGCCAGCAGTTGGAAGCGGGAGGGTTCCTACGAGCAGTACTTC.

The rearrangement joins TRBV10-3 to TRBJ2-7, with D possibly TRBD1 on 5 matching bases. The CDR3 consists of 15 residues. The V end lost 2 bases, the J end lost 5 bases, and 16 bases lay between the germline ends. The germline CDR1 and CDR2 sequences are ENHRY and SYGVKD. The CDR3 sequence is CAISEGLGDLDEQYF. CDR3 nucleotide sequence: TGTGCCATCAGTGAGGGTTTAGGGGATCTCGACGAGCAGTACTTC.

The sample holds a few counts of this clone. The rearrangement links TRBV4-1 to TRBJ1-1; D remains ambiguous. The V and J ends lost 1 base and 0 bases respectively, with 6 bases between them. CDR1 and CDR2 (germline): MGHRA, YSYEKL. This CDR3 contains 14 residues. The CDR3 DNA reads TGCGCCAGCAGCCAAGTTTACTTGAACACTGAAGCTTTCTTT. This gives the protein CASSQVYLNTEAFF.